This record looks at one T cell receptor (beta chain) sequence and its context. TCRdb keeps only in-frame clones here, not all; method: immunoSEQ multiplex PCR. The sample contains under 140,000 clones, around 87% of which appear only once. The sample belongs to a study of control samples from healthy donors and cancer patients. Germline-derived CDR1 and CDR2 are LNHDA and SQIVND (reference sequence). V lost 3 bases to trimming and J lost 5 bases, with 12 bases between them. CDR3 length: 14 residues. J is TRBJ2-3 and V is TRBV19, with no clear D. The specimen sequenced was PBMCs. This receptor was obtained from a woman aged 60-70 years with lung cancer. For the CDR3, the DNA is TGTGCCAGTAGTATTTCCCGGGTGGGAGATACGCAGTATTTT. This encodes CASSISRVGDTQYF.